These T cell receptor beta chains were read from a single sample in a study of OX40 agonist ivuxolimab in advanced cancers. Generated by immunoSEQ multiplex PCR, the TCRdb table keeps only in-frame clones and is missing some. The sample contains under 8,000 clones, 80% to 90% of which appear only once. The sample here was CD4+ or CD8+ T cells sorted from blood, taken in a trial of the OX40 agonist ivuxolimab. The receptors were gathered from an adult with an advanced solid tumor such as melanoma, head and neck, liver or kidney cancer. CDR3s include the opening cysteine and the closing phenylalanine or tryptophan. Fields, in order: D gene, clone size, J gene, V gene, CDR3 protein, CDR3 DNA. D genes are given only for firm matches. Size tells how often a clone was seen (once, few, many) or the class of an expanded clone, and some rows leave it out.

>TRBD2|once|TRBJ2-7|TRBV10-3
CAIKKTAGPYEQYF
TGTGCCATCAAAAAGACAGCGGGGCCCTACGAGCAGTACTTC
>TRBD1|-|TRBJ1-2|TRBV28
CASGGTGGIYGYTF
TGTGCCAGCGGTGGGACAGGGGGGATCTATGGCTACACCTTC
>-|-|TRBJ2-7|TRBV5-4
CASSPGGGSSYEQYF
TGTGCCAGCAGCCCTGGTGGGGGTAGCTCCTACGAGCAGTACTTC
>TRBD1|-|TRBJ1-5|TRBV7-9
CASSLDQGAGQPQHF
TGTGCCAGCAGTTTAGATCAGGGGGCAGGCCAGCCCCAGCATTTT
>TRBD2|-|TRBJ2-3|TRBV28
CASSSGGGKRRFTQYF
TGTGCCAGCAGTTCCGGCGGGGGGAAACGAAGGTTTACGCAGTATTTT
>TRBD1|-|TRBJ2-3|TRBV28
CASSLWGDSASDTQYF
TGTGCCAGCAGTTTATGGGGGGACAGCGCCTCAGATACGCAGTATTTT
>-|-|TRBJ2-6|TRBV11-2
CASSLGVPGPSGANVLTF
TGTGCCAGCAGCTTAGGGGTTCCCGGGCCGTCTGGGGCCAACGTCCTGACTTTC
>-|-|TRBJ1-1|TRBV28
CASSLTITSAEAFF
TGTGCCAGCAGTTTAACGATAACGTCAGCTGAAGCTTTCTTT
>TRBD1|-|TRBJ1-4|TRBV7-9
CASSFRDRGEKLFF
TGTGCCAGCAGCTTCCGGGACAGGGGTGAAAAACTGTTTTTT
>-|-|TRBJ2-2|TRBV15
CATSRGGGKGSTGELFF
TGTGCCACCAGCAGAGGTGGAGGGAAAGGAAGCACCGGGGAGCTGTTTTTT
>TRBD2|-|TRBJ2-3|TRBV7-9
CASSSGRAGTDTQYF
TGTGCCAGCTCGAGCGGGAGGGCCGGCACAGATACGCAGTATTTT
>-|-|TRBJ1-1|TRBV5-6
CASTGVEGDDTEAFF
TGTGCCAGCACCGGGGTTGAGGGGGATGACACTGAAGCTTTCTTT
>-|once|TRBJ2-2|TRBV4-2
CASSQASTGELFF
TGTGCCAGCAGCCAAGCCTCTACCGGGGAGCTGTTTTTT
>TRBD1|-|TRBJ1-3|TRBV5-1
CASSSGQVENTIYF
TGCGCCAGCAGCTCCGGACAGGTCGAAAACACCATATATTTT
>-|-|TRBJ1-2|TRBV19
CASSSRSQSQGAYGYTF
TGTGCCAGTAGTTCCCGTTCTCAATCCCAGGGCGCCTATGGCTACACCTTC
>TRBD1|-|TRBJ2-7|TRBV7-3
CASSDRTGAEQYF
TGTGCCAGCAGCGATAGGACAGGGGCCGAGCAGTACTTC
>-|-|TRBJ1-1|TRBV30
CAWVRENTEAFF
TGTGCCTGGGTACGGGAGAACACTGAAGCTTTCTTT
>TRBD1|-|TRBJ1-2|TRBV6-1
CASSVVTGGVGMGYTF
TGTGCCAGCAGTGTTGTGACAGGGGGCGTCGGGATGGGCTACACCTTC
>-|once|TRBJ1-2|TRBV16
CASSQSWAKDGYTF
TGTGCCAGCAGCCAATCGTGGGCTAAGGATGGCTACACCTTC
>-|-|TRBJ1-2|TRBV7-1
CASSLDMSTGGYTF
TGTGCCAGCAGCTTAGATATGTCGACGGGTGGCTACACCTTC
>TRBD2|-|TRBJ2-3|TRBV5-1
CASSRSGGSRDTQYF
TGCGCCAGCAGCCGCAGCGGGGGGAGCAGAGATACGCAGTATTTT
>TRBD2|-|TRBJ2-7|TRBV5-6
CASSSEIPGLAGAEEQYF
TGTGCCAGCAGCTCGGAGATACCGGGACTAGCGGGGGCTGAAGAGCAGTACTTC
>TRBD1|-|TRBJ2-5|TRBV7-2
CASSLGQAQETQYF
TGTGCCAGCAGCCTGGGACAGGCCCAAGAGACCCAGTACTTC
>-|-|TRBJ1-5|TRBV5-3
CARSQQYARGVYSNQPQHF
TGTGCCAGAAGCCAACAATACGCCCGGGGGGTCTATAGCAATCAGCCCCAGCATTTT
>-|-|TRBJ2-3|TRBV10-3
CAISPRNADTQYF
TGTGCCATCAGCCCCCGGAATGCGGATACGCAGTATTTT
>-|-|TRBJ2-7|TRBV2
CASGYLNEQYF
TGTGCCAGCGGATATCTGAACGAGCAGTACTTC
>TRBD2|few|TRBJ2-3|TRBV4-2
CASSPGGGGFFSGRKIDTQYF
TGTGCCAGCAGCCCGGGGGGCGGGGGGTTTTTTAGCGGGAGGAAAATAGATACGCAGTATTTT
>TRBD1|-|TRBJ1-4|TRBV2
CASSEGAGGGEKLFF
TGTGCCAGCAGTGAAGGGGCAGGGGGTGGAGAAAAACTGTTTTTT
>-|-|TRBJ1-2|TRBV9
CASSPQQTPKYGYTF
TGTGCCAGCAGCCCCCAACAGACACCAAAATATGGCTACACCTTC
>-|-|TRBJ2-3|TRBV6-1
CASSEAPGAVDTQYF
TGTGCCAGCAGTGAAGCTCCGGGGGCGGTAGATACGCAGTATTTT
>TRBD1|-|TRBJ1-4|TRBV28
CASGQVRKLFF
TGTGCCAGCGGACAGGTGCGAAAACTGTTTTTT
>TRBD1|once|TRBJ1-1|TRBV30
CAWSETGTGGFGAEAFF
TGTGCCTGGAGTGAAACCGGGACAGGGGGTTTTGGGGCTGAAGCTTTCTTT
>-|-|TRBJ2-7|TRBV28
CASNSVTYEQYF
TGTGCCAGCAATAGCGTCACCTACGAGCAGTACTTC
>-|-|TRBJ2-6|TRBV2
CASSGSNYRIQSRANVLTF
TGTGCCAGCAGTGGCTCTAATTACCGAATACAAAGCCGAGCCAACGTCCTGACTTTC
>-|-|TRBJ2-7|TRBV27
CASSSTVTYEQYF
TGTGCCAGCAGTTCCACAGTAACCTACGAGCAGTACTTC
>-|-|TRBJ1-5|TRBV4-1
CASSQRSGDSRGNQPQHF
TGCGCCAGCAGCCAAAGATCGGGGGATTCGAGGGGCAATCAGCCCCAGCATTTT
>TRBD1|-|TRBJ2-1|TRBV4-3
CASSQQRTGRYNEQFF
TGCGCCAGCAGCCAACAAAGGACAGGGAGGTACAATGAGCAGTTCTTC
>-|few|TRBJ2-2|TRBV9
CASSVDGRNTGELFF
TGTGCCAGCAGCGTTGACGGGAGGAACACCGGGGAGCTGTTTTTT
>TRBD2|-|TRBJ2-3|TRBV18
CASSPRTSGGDTQYF
TGTGCCAGCTCACCACGGACTAGCGGGGGCGATACGCAGTATTTT
>-|-|TRBJ2-7|TRBV6-5
CASSPPGRLSYEQYF
TGTGCCAGCAGTCCCCCGGGACGGCTTTCCTACGAGCAGTACTTC
>-|-|TRBJ2-3|TRBV9
CASGLRGAATDTQYF
TGTGCCAGCGGCCTGAGGGGGGCGGCGACAGATACGCAGTATTTT
>-|-|TRBJ2-3|TRBV5-1
CASSSPGTQYF
TGCGCCAGCAGCTCCCCAGGCACGCAGTATTTT
>TRBD2|-|TRBJ2-7|TRBV7-2
CASSVTSDSYEQYF
TGTGCCAGCAGCGTCACTAGCGACTCCTACGAGCAGTACTTC
>-|-|TRBJ2-3|TRBV4-3
CASSQGGHTDTQYF
TGCGCCAGCAGCCAAGGGGGCCACACAGATACGCAGTATTTT
>-|-|TRBJ1-1|TRBV7-2
CASSQIGRTEAFF
TGTGCCAGCAGCCAGATAGGTAGGACTGAAGCTTTCTTT
>-|-|TRBJ2-3|TRBV7-2
CASSLAGQTYRTDTQYF
TGTGCCAGCAGCTTAGCTGGACAGACCTATCGCACAGATACGCAGTATTTT
>-|-|TRBJ1-5|TRBV30
CAWSVGGVRGNQPQHF
TGTGCCTGGAGTGTAGGGGGGGTTAGAGGCAATCAGCCCCAGCATTTT
>TRBD2|once|TRBJ2-1|TRBV7-6
CASSFTSGGAFYNEQFF
TGTGCCAGCAGCTTTACTAGCGGGGGGGCGTTCTACAATGAGCAGTTCTTC
>-|-|TRBJ1-6|TRBV28
CAVQDIRNSPLHF
TGTGCCGTACAGGACATACGGAATTCACCCCTCCACTTT